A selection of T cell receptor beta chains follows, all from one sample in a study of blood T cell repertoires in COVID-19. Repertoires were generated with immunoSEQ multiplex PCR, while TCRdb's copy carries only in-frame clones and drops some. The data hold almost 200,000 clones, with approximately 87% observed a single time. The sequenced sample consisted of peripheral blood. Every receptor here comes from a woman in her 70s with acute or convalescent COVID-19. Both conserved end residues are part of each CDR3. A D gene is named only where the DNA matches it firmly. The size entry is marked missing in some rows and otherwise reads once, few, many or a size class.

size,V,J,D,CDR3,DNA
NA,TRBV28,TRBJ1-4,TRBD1,CASSRVLQGARDEKLFF,TGTGCCAGCAGTCGAGTACTACAGGGGGCTCGAGATGAAAAACTGTTTTTT
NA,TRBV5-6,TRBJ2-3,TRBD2,CASSVPSGRDLDTQYF,TGTGCCAGCAGCGTCCCTAGCGGGAGGGATCTAGATACGCAGTATTTT
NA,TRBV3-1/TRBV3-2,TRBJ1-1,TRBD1,CASSQGAGGAFF,TGTGCCAGCAGCCAAGGGGCAGGGGGAGCTTTCTTT
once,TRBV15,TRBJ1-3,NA,CATSRQGAGNTIYF,TGTGCCACCAGCAGACAGGGCGCTGGAAACACCATATATTTT
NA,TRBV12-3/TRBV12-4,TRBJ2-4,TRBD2,CASRSAGGNIQYF,TGTGCCAGCAGATCGGCGGGAGGAAACATTCAGTACTTC
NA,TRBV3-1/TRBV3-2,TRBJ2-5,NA,CASSLSGEETQYF,TGTGCCAGCAGCCTCAGCGGTGAGGAGACCCAGTACTTC
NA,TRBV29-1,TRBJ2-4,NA,CSVVRVQIQYF,TGCAGCGTTGTGAGGGTACAGATTCAGTACTTC
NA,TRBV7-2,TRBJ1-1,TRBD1,CASSLVARGRYTEAFF,TGTGCCAGCAGCTTAGTAGCAAGGGGGCGATACACTGAAGCTTTCTTT
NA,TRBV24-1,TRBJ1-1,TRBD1,CATSDPAGGIAEAFF,TGTGCCACCAGTGACCCGGCAGGGGGCATCGCTGAAGCTTTCTTT
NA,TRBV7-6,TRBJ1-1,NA,CASSGEMNTEAFF,TGTGCCAGCAGCGGGGAGATGAACACTGAAGCTTTCTTT
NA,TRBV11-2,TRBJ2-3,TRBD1,CASSPWGQGLDTQYF,TGTGCCAGCAGCCCGTGGGGACAGGGGTTAGATACGCAGTATTTT
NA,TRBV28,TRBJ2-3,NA,CASNVGDTQYF,TGTGCCAGCAACGTCGGAGATACGCAGTATTTT
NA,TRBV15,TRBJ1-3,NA,CATSRSTGWENTIYF,TGTGCCACCAGCAGGTCCACAGGATGGGAAAACACCATATATTTT
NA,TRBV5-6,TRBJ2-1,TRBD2,CASRFSGGYYNEQFF,TGTGCCAGCAGATTTAGCGGGGGATACTACAATGAGCAGTTCTTC
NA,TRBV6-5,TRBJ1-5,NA,CASSPVRGNQPQHF,TGTGCCAGCAGTCCAGTCCGGGGCAATCAGCCCCAGCATTTT
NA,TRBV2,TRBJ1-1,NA,CASSETRGNTEAFF,TGTGCCAGCAGTGAAACAAGGGGGAACACTGAAGCTTTCTTT
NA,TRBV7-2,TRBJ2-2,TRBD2,CASSRTSGGNTGELFF,TGTGCCAGCAGCCGGACTAGCGGGGGGAACACCGGGGAGCTGTTTTTT
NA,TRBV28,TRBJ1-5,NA,CASSFEFSNQPQHF,TGTGCCAGCAGTTTCGAGTTTAGCAATCAGCCCCAGCATTTT
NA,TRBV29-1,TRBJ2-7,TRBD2,CSADGTSGYEQYF,TGCAGCGCAGACGGGACTAGCGGCTACGAGCAGTACTTC
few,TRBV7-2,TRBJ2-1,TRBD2,CASSPRTSGYNEQFF,TGTGCCAGCAGCCCCCGGACTAGCGGATACAATGAGCAGTTCTTC
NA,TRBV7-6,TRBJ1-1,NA,CASSSRGSLTEAFF,TGTGCCAGCAGCTCCCGGGGGTCGCTCACTGAAGCTTTCTTT
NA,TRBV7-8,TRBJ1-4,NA,CASTHEEKLFF,TGTGCCAGCACCCACGAGGAAAAACTGTTTTTT
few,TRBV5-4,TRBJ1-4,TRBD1,CASSSGQANEKLFF,TGTGCCAGCAGCTCGGGACAGGCTAATGAAAAACTGTTTTTT
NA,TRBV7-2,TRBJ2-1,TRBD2,CASSQPSGNKYNEQFF,TGTGCCAGCAGCCAACCTAGCGGAAACAAATACAATGAGCAGTTCTTC
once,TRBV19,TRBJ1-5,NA,CASSTQGYNQPQHF,TGTGCCAGTAGTACCCAGGGGTACAATCAGCCCCAGCATTTT
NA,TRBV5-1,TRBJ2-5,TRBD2,CASTPGSRGGKETQYF,TGCGCCAGCACCCCAGGGTCTCGGGGGGGCAAAGAGACCCAGTACTTC
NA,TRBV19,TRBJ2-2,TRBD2,CASTYWGGSGTGELFF,TGTGCCAGTACCTATTGGGGGGGATCGGGCACCGGGGAGCTGTTTTTT
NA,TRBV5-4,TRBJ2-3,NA,CASSPQGWEDTQYF,TGTGCCAGCAGTCCTCAGGGGTGGGAGGATACGCAGTATTTT
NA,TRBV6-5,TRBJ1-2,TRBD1,CASSNRGNYGYTF,TGTGCCAGCTCCAACAGGGGGAACTATGGCTACACCTTC
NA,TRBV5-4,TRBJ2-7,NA,CASSLEGVERAYEQYF,TGTGCCAGCAGCTTGGAGGGGGTTGAAAGAGCCTACGAGCAGTACTTC
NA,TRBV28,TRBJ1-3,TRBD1,CASTSWTGGNTIYF,TGTGCCAGCACCTCCTGGACAGGGGGAAACACCATATATTTT
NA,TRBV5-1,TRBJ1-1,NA,CASSFQSGKNTEAFF,TGCGCCAGCAGCTTCCAATCCGGGAAGAACACTGAAGCTTTCTTT
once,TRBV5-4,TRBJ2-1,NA,CASSLAGVTSSNEQFF,TGTGCCAGCAGCTTGGCCGGTGTGACTAGTAGCAATGAGCAGTTCTTC
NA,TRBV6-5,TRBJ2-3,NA,CASSLDGGDTQYF,TGTGCCAGCAGCTTGGACGGAGGAGATACGCAGTATTTT
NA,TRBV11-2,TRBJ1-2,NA,CASSPGGFDYGYTF,TGTGCCAGCAGCCCCGGGGGTTTCGACTATGGCTACACCTTC
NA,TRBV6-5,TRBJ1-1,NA,CASSYFLGGDTEAFF,TGTGCCAGCAGTTATTTTCTGGGGGGGGACACTGAAGCTTTCTTT
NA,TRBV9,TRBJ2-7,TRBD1,CASSLAGRGSHEQYF,TGTGCCAGCAGCCTCGCGGGCAGGGGGAGTCACGAGCAGTACTTC
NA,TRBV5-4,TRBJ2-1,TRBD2,CASSKGLAGVGNEQFF,TGTGCCAGCAGCAAGGGACTAGCGGGAGTGGGAAATGAGCAGTTCTTC
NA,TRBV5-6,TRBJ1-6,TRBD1,CASHPGTGLGSPLHF,TGTGCCAGCCATCCCGGGACAGGGCTTGGTTCACCCCTCCACTTT
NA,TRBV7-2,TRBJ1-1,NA,CASSLELRGAGNTEAFF,TGTGCCAGCAGCTTAGAATTGCGGGGTGCGGGGAACACTGAAGCTTTCTTT
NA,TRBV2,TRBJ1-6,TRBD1,CASRGQGDGSPLHF,TGTGCCAGCAGGGGACAGGGGGATGGTTCACCCCTCCACTTT
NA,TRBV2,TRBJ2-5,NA,CASSDRAGAVQETQYF,TGTGCCAGCAGTGACCGGGCAGGGGCCGTTCAAGAGACCCAGTACTTC
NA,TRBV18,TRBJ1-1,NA,CASRTGYSGGAFF,TGTGCCAGCCGAACCGGATACTCCGGGGGAGCTTTCTTT
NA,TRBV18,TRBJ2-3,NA,CASSLYQLRDSSTDTQYF,TGTGCCAGCTCACTCTACCAATTGCGGGATTCTAGCACAGATACGCAGTATTTT
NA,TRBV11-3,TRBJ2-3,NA,CASSSLGLPTVTDTQYF,TGTGCCAGCAGCTCTCTGGGACTGCCGACCGTCACAGATACGCAGTATTTT
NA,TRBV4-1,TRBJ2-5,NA,CASSQDGTLQETQYF,TGCGCCAGCAGCCAAGATGGGACATTACAAGAGACCCAGTACTTC
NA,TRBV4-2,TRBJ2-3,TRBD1,CASSPLGTGDPTDTQYF,TGTGCCAGCAGCCCCCTCGGGACAGGGGACCCCACAGATACGCAGTATTTT
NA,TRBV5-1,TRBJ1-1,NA,CASSSQGGTEAFF,TGCGCCAGCAGCTCGCAGGGCGGCACTGAAGCTTTCTTT
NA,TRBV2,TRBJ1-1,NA,CASRGGAAEAFF,TGTGCCAGCAGGGGAGGGGCTGCTGAAGCTTTCTTT
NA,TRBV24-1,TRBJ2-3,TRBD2,CATSDPTSGGSTDTQYF,TGTGCCACCAGTGATCCTACGAGCGGGGGGAGCACAGATACGCAGTATTTT
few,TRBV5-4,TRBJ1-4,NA,CASSAGGTYPNEKLFF,TGTGCCAGCAGCGCCGGGGGGACGTACCCTAATGAAAAACTGTTTTTT
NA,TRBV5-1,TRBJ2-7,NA,CASSLDQEQYF,TGCGCCAGCAGCTTGGATCAGGAGCAGTACTTC
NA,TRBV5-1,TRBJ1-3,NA,CASSLGGSGSGNTIYF,TGCGCCAGCAGCTTGGGAGGCAGCGGGTCTGGAAACACCATATATTTT
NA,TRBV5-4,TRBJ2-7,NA,CASSGGGSSYEQYF,TGTGCCAGCAGCGGCGGAGGTAGCAGCTACGAGCAGTACTTC
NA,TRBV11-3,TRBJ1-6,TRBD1,CASSLEGQDSPLHF,TGTGCCAGCAGCTTAGAGGGACAGGATTCACCCCTCCACTTT
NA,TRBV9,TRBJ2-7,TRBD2,CASSAPRGVEQYF,TGTGCCAGCAGCGCCCCACGGGGGGTCGAGCAGTACTTC
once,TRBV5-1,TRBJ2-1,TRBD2,CASSPGLAGDEQFF,TGCGCCAGCAGCCCCGGGCTAGCGGGGGATGAGCAGTTCTTC
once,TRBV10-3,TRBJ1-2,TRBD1,CAISVDRGQGGYTF,TGTGCCATCAGCGTGGACAGGGGGCAGGGCGGCTACACCTTC
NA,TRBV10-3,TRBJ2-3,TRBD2,CAGQRGPGDTQYF,TGTGCTGGCCAGCGGGGGCCGGGAGATACGCAGTATTTT
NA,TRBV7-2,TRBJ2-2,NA,CASKVGGWTGELFF,TGTGCCAGCAAGGTCGGGGGATGGACCGGGGAGCTGTTTTTT